What follows are 25 T cell receptor beta chains derived from one specimen sequenced in a study of blood T cells in healthy people across ages. Sample-barcoded 5' priming and a J-beta primer mix drove a second PCR of roughly 7 to 11 cycles. TCRdb used MiXCR to reprocess the 5' RACE reads, holding one entry per CDR3 protein. The sample consists of 1.5 million to 2 million distinct CDR3 sequences, about 50% of them appearing once. Specimen: blood. These receptors came from a woman in her 40s in good health.

The chain links TRBV15 to TRBJ1-2; no definite D call. This CDR3 has 11 residues. Trimming took 0 bases from V and 8 from J, leaving 4 bases between them. Germline V gene lookup returns CDR1 LNHNV and CDR2 YYDKDF (reference sequence). This chain's CDR3 is CATSRDSGYTF. The CDR3 coding sequence is TGTGCCACCAGCAGAGATAGCGGCTACACCTTC.

J is TRBJ2-1 and V is TRBV7-9, with TRBD1 matching 9 bases. CDR1 is SEHNR, CDR2 FQNEAQ, per germline (reference sequence). The CDR3 runs to 15 residues. J lost 6 bases, V lost 2 bases, and 5 bases had no gene match. In DNA form, the CDR3 reads TGTGCCAGCAGCTTAAGCGGACAGGGGCGCAATGAGCAGTTCTTC. Amino acids: CASSLSGQGRNEQFF. Supplemented by reference TRBV7-9 and TRBJ2-1, the full variable domain reads DTGVSQNPRHKITKRGQNVTFRCDPISEHNRLYWYRQTLGQGPEFLTYFQNEAQLEKSRLLSDRFSAERPKGSFSTLEIQRTEQGDSAMYLCASSLSGQGRNEQFFGPGTRLTVL.

The genes are TRBV12-3 or TRBV12-4 and TRBJ2-7; tentatively, D is TRBD2 (5 bases). V was pared by 5 bases and J by 6 bases, with 20 bases between. CDR3 size: 15 residues. Written as DNA, the CDR3 is TGTGCCAGCAGTCCCTACTTCCTAAACAGCGGCGAGCAGTACTTC. Amino acids: CASSPYFLNSGEQYF.

This chain links TRBV15 with TRBJ2-4; 12 positions agree with TRBD1. The tail of the sequence fits TRBJ2-7 better, so the J call may be wrong. The CDR3 loop spans 15 amino acids. The germline gives CDR1 LNHNV, CDR2 YYDKDF (reference sequence). As DNA, the CDR3 is TGTGCCACCAGCACTCGGGACAGGGGGCCCTACGAGCAGTACTTC. The encoded protein is CATSTRDRGPYEQYF.

V is TRBV7-9 and J is TRBJ2-1; TRBD2 aligns across 11 bases. The CDR3 spans 17 residues. J gave up 5 bases and V 1 base, and 7 bases lay outside the gene matches. Germline CDR1 and CDR2: SEHNR and FQNEAQ (reference sequence). The CDR3 is CASSLDFASGGNNEQFF. CDR3 nucleotides: TGTGCCAGCAGCTTAGACTTCGCTAGCGGGGGGAACAATGAGCAGTTCTTC.

CDR3 sequence reads: CASSLGSTYNEQYF. The CDR3 DNA reads TGTGCCAGCAGCTTAGGGTCCACGTACAATGAGCAGTACTTC. The gene calls are TRBV11-3 and TRBJ2-5; no firm D call. Trimming pared 1 base from V and 11 bases from J, leaving 17 bases between. CDR1 and CDR2 (germline): SGHNT, YENEEA. The CDR3 loop spans 14 amino acids. Looking up the rest from reference TRBV11-3 and TRBJ2-5 gives the full variable domain: EAGVVQSPRYKIIEKKQPVAFWCNPISGHNTLYWYLQNLGQGPELLIRYENEEAVDDSQLPKDRFSAERLKGVDSTLKIQPAELGDSAVYLCASSLGSTYNEQYFGPGTRLLVL.

V gene TRBV7-3 combines with J gene TRBJ1-1, with TRBD1 matching over 8 bases. With 5 bases clipped from V and 10 bases from J, the junction kept 9 bases outside the gene matches. Per the germline V gene, CDR1 is SGHTA and CDR2 is FQGTGA. The CDR3 is 13 amino acids. The CDR3 coding sequence is TGTGCCAGCAGCCCCGGACAGGGCAGGATAGCTTTCTTT. Its translation is CASSPGQGRIAFF.

The chain combines TRBV27 with TRBJ1-4; no clear D gene. Germline values: CDR1 MNHEY, CDR2 SMNVEV (reference sequence). This CDR3 contains 15 residues. Trimming removed 3 bases from V and 1 base from J, with 9 bases in between. For the CDR3, the DNA is TGTGCCAGCAGTTTCGGACGAGGAACTAATGAAAAACTGTTTTTT. Amino acids: CASSFGRGTNEKLFF.

This clonotype has a handful of counts. The chain is built from TRBV6-5 and TRBJ2-3; D remains ambiguous. V dropped 4 bases and J dropped 7 bases, with 9 bases sitting between them. The CDR3 has 12 residues. CDR1 is MNHEY and CDR2 is SVGAGI in the germline V gene. The CDR3 is CASSSLKNTQYF. The CDR3 coding sequence is TGTGCCAGCAGTTCCCTCAAGAATACGCAGTATTTT.

The V and J genes are TRBV19 and TRBJ2-5, with D uncertain. The V and J ends lost 1 base and 6 bases respectively, with 12 bases between them. The CDR3 has 14 residues. The germline V gene encodes CDR1 LNHDA and CDR2 SQIVND (reference sequence). The CDR3 region is CASSIVGDMKTQYF. The CDR3 nucleotides are TGTGCCAGTAGTATAGTGGGCGACATGAAGACCCAGTACTTC.

This clonotype was observed a few times. The rearrangement uses TRBV4-1 and TRBJ2-5; 10 nucleotides match TRBD1. Germline V CDR1 and CDR2: MGHRA, YSYEKL. The trim removed 1 base at V and 4 bases at J, leaving 6 bases unmatched. The length of the CDR3 is 16 residues. For the CDR3, the DNA is TGCGCCAGCAGCCAAGGAGACAGGGGGCGCGGAGAGACCCAGTACTTC. Its translation is CASSQGDRGRGETQYF.

This clonotype was seen a few times. The V and J genes are TRBV6-2 or TRBV6-3 and TRBJ2-1; 10 positions agree with TRBD2. V lost 0 bases, J lost 7 bases, and 12 bases stayed unmatched. CDR3 size: 18 residues. CDR1 is MNHEY, CDR2 SVGEGT, per germline. The CDR3 protein is CASSYSVSGGAVLNEQFF. CDR3 in DNA: TGTGCCAGCAGTTACTCGGTGAGCGGGGGGGCTGTGTTGAATGAGCAGTTCTTC.

J is TRBJ1-5 and V is TRBV6-6; D is perhaps TRBD1 (6 bases). The CDR3 has 16 amino acids. V lost 6 bases, J lost 2 bases, and 17 bases lay in between. Germline loops: CDR1 MNHNY, CDR2 SVGAGI (reference sequence). CDR3 sequence (DNA): TGTGCCAGCAGCTATACTCACAGGGACGGCAATCAGCCCCAGCATTTT. Its protein is CASSYTHRDGNQPQHF.

This chain connects TRBV6-2 or TRBV6-3 to TRBJ1-5; D is unresolved. The CDR3 is 16 amino acids. The V gene's germline CDR1 is MNHEY and CDR2 SVGEGT. Deletions cut 0 bases from V and 7 bases from J, with 16 bases between. The CDR3 DNA reads TGTGCCAGCAGTTACTCAGACCGCCGGAGACTGCAGCCCCAGCATTTT. Translation: CASSYSDRRRLQPQHF.

The V call is TRBV20-1, the J call TRBJ2-5; 13 bases agree with TRBD2. The junction had 6 bases not matched to a gene; V was cut back by 3 bases and J by 2 bases. Germline CDR1 is DFQATT and CDR2 is SNEGSKA (reference sequence). The CDR3 extends over 16 amino acids. CDR3 coding DNA: TGCAGTGCTAGCCCCGAGACTAGCGGGGGGCAAGAGACCCAGTACTTC. Amino acid sequence: CSASPETSGGQETQYF.

This clonotype was seen a single time. V is TRBV28 and J is TRBJ1-2, with D unclear. The germline CDR1 and CDR2 sequences are MDHEN and SYDVKM. This CDR3 contains 13 residues. V was trimmed by 1 base and J by 3 bases, leaving 6 bases between them. The CDR3 loop is CASSLFPDYGYTF. In DNA, the CDR3 is TGTGCCAGCAGTTTATTCCCCGACTATGGCTACACCTTC.

The rearrangement links TRBV13 to TRBJ2-1, with 7 bases matching TRBD1. The V gene's germline CDR1 is PRHDT and CDR2 FYEKMQ (reference sequence). The CDR3 length is 14 residues. The V segment lost 7 bases and the J segment 1 base; nucleotides outside the gene matches: 4. DNA of the CDR3: TGTGCCAGCAACTACAGGGGTTCCTACAATGAGCAGTTCTTC. Translation: CASNYRGSYNEQFF.

This chain links TRBV7-2 with TRBJ2-7; no clear D. CDR3 length: 14 amino acids. V dropped 4 bases and J dropped 0 bases, with 10 bases sitting between them. The germline V gene has CDR1 SGHTA and CDR2 FQGNSA. CDR3 region: CASSSYVSSYEQYF. The CDR3 DNA follows: TGTGCCAGCAGCTCCTACGTATCCTCCTACGAGCAGTACTTC.

This clonotype was seen only a few times. The V call is TRBV20-1, the J call TRBJ2-3, with 10 bases matching TRBD1. There are 14 residues in the CDR3. Germline V gene data show CDR1 as DFQATT and CDR2 as SNEGSKA (reference sequence). The V and J ends lost 5 bases and 2 bases, in that order; junction bases with no gene match: 4. CDR3 DNA: TGCAGTGCTCAGGGACAGGGGCTCACAGATACGCAGTATTTT. Amino acids: CSAQGQGLTDTQYF.

A few counts support this clonotype. The rearrangement uses TRBV5-1 and TRBJ2-7, with 7 bases identical to TRBD2. Germline V CDR1 and CDR2: SGHRS, YFSETQ. This CDR3 contains 16 residues. The V segment lost 4 bases and the J segment 0 bases; nucleotides outside the gene matches: 10. CDR3 loop: CASSGMGGGPSYEQYF. For the CDR3, the DNA is TGCGCCAGCAGCGGGATGGGCGGGGGACCCTCCTACGAGCAGTACTTC.

The chain joins TRBV20-1 to TRBJ1-5; D unresolved. Trimming cost V 0 bases and J 4 bases, with 10 bases left between them. CDR1 is DFQATT, CDR2 SNEGSKA, per germline (reference sequence). The CDR3 covers 14 residues. The chain's CDR3 is CSARDPWTNQPQHF. CDR3 bases: TGCAGTGCTAGAGATCCCTGGACTAATCAGCCCCAGCATTTT.

The gene calls are TRBV6-5 and TRBJ2-3, with D possibly TRBD1 on 6 matching bases. Trimming took 6 bases from V and 2 from J, leaving 15 bases between them. CDR1 and CDR2 (germline): MNHEY, SVGAGI. This CDR3 has 15 residues. CDR3 residues: CASRFRQETTDTQYF. CDR3 nucleotide sequence: TGTGCCAGCAGATTCCGACAGGAGACCACAGATACGCAGTATTTT.

This clonotype has a handful of counts. The chain combines TRBV28 with TRBJ2-5; a possible D gene is TRBD2 (6 bases). The germline V gene encodes CDR1 MDHEN and CDR2 SYDVKM. The CDR3 length is 16 residues. Trimming removed 3 bases from V and 3 bases from J, with 17 bases in between. CDR3 sequence (DNA): TGTGCCAGCAGTTTGGGGGACTCTGTGCCGAAAGAGACCCAGTACTTC. Translated: CASSLGDSVPKETQYF. Variable domain in full (rest from reference TRBV28 and TRBJ2-5): DVKVTQSSRYLVKRTGEKVFLECVQDMDHENMFWYRQDPGLGLRLIYFSYDVKMKEKGDIPEGYSVSREKKERFSLILESASTNQTSMYLCASSLGDSVPKETQYFGPGTRLLVL.

The table lists this clonotype with a few counts. The J gene is TRBJ2-3, the V gene TRBV20-1, with D possibly being TRBD1 or TRBD2 (6 bases each). The germline V gene has CDR1 DFQATT and CDR2 SNEGSKA (reference sequence). The ends were cut back, 5 bases at V and 4 bases at J, with 16 bases in the middle. The CDR3 extends over 14 amino acids. CDR3 sequence: CSARGGSGADTQYF. The CDR3 coding sequence is TGCAGTGCTCGAGGGGGGTCTGGCGCAGATACGCAGTATTTT.

CDR3 DNA sequence: TGTGCCAGCAGCCTAAAAGGGACTATATTTGGGACAGATACGCAGTATTTT. This translates into CASSLKGTIFGTDTQYF. This sequence joins TRBV3-1 and TRBJ2-3; 7 nucleotides match TRBD2. Germline CDR1 is LGHDT and CDR2 is YNNKEL (reference sequence). The CDR3 length is 17 residues. Trimming took 4 bases from V and 3 from J; bases not matched to a gene: 13.